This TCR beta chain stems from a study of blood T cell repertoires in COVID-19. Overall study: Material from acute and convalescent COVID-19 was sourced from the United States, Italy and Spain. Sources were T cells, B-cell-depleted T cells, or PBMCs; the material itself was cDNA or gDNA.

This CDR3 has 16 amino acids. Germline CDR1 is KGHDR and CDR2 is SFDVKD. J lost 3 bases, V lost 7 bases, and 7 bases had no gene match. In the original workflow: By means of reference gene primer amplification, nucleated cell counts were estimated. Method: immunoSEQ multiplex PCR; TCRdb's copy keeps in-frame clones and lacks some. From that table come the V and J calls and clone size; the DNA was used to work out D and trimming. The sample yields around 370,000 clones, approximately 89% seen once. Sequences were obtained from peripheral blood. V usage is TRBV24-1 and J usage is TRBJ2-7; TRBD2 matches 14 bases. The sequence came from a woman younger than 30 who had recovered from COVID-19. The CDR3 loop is CATRSGLAGDNYEQYV. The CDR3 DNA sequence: TGTGCCACCAGATCGGGACTAGCGGGAGATAACTACGAGCAGTACGTC.